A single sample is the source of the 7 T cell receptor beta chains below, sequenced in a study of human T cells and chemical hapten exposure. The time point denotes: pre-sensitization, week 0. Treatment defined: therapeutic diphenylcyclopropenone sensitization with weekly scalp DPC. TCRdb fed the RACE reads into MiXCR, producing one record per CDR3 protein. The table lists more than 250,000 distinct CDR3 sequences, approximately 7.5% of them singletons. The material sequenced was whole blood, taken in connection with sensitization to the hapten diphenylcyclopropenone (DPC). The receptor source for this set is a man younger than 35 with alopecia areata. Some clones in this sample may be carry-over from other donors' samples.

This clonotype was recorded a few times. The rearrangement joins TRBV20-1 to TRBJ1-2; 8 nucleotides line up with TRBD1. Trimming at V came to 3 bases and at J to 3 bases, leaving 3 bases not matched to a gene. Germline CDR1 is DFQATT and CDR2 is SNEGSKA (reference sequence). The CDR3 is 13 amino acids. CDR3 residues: CSASQGQDYGYTF. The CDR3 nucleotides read TGCAGTGCTAGCCAGGGACAGGACTATGGCTACACCTTC.

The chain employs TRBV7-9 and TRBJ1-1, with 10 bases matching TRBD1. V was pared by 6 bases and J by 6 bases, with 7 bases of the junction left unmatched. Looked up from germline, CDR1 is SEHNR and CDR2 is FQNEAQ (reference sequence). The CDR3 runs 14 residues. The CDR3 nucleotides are TGTGCCAGCAGATCAGACAGGGGGCGGGCTGAAGCTTTCTTT. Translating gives CASRSDRGRAEAFF.

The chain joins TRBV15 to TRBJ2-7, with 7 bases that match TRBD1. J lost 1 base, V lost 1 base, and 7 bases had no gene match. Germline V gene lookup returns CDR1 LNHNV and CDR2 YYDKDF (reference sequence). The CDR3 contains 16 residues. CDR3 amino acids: CATSRGDYRGSYEQYF. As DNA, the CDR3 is TGTGCCACCAGCAGAGGGGATTACAGGGGATCCTACGAGCAGTACTTC.

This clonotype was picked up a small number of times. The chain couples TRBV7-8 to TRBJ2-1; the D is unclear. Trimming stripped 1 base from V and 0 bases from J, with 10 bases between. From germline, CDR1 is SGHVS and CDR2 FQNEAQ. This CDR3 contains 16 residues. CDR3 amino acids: CASSLVRVSSYNEQFF. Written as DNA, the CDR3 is TGTGCCAGCAGCTTAGTCCGAGTTAGCTCCTACAATGAGCAGTTCTTC.

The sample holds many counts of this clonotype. The CDR3 loop reads CASSLGAAGQDSNQPQHF. The CDR3 DNA sequence: TGTGCCAGCAGCTTAGGGGCAGCAGGACAAGATAGCAATCAGCCCCAGCATTTT. The gene calls are TRBV7-6 and TRBJ1-5, with D perhaps TRBD1 (5 bases). This CDR3 spans 18 amino acids. The V gene lost 1 base and the J gene lost 0 bases, with 16 bases spanning the gap. Germline CDR1 and CDR2: SGHVS and FNYEAQ. Full variable domain (missing parts from reference TRBV7-6 and TRBJ1-5): GAGVSQSPRYKVTKRGQDVALRCDPISGHVSLYWYRQALGQGPEFLTYFNYEAQQDKSGLPNDRFSAERPEGSISTLTIQRTEQRDSAMYRCASSLGAAGQDSNQPQHFGDGTRLSIL.

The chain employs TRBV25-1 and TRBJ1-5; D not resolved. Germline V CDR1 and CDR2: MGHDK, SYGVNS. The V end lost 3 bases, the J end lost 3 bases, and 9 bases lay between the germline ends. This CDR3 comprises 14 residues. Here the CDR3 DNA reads TGTGCCAGCAGTGAGACCGGACTCAATCAGCCCCAGCATTTT. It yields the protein CASSETGLNQPQHF.

For the CDR3, the DNA is TGTGCCACCACGGTCTTTGACAGAAAGTTCTCTGGAAACACCATATATTTT. Protein: CATTVFDRKFSGNTIYF. The chain recombines TRBV15 with TRBJ1-3, with D tentatively TRBD1 (5 bases). The CDR3 totals 17 residues. In germline, CDR1 is LNHNV, CDR2 YYDKDF (reference sequence). Trimming left V 7 bases short and J 0 bases short, with 19 bases between.